This TCR beta chain stems from a study of T cells after yellow fever vaccination (dated by TCRdb to the late 2010s). Background for the entire study: Libraries from fractions with low cell numbers were prepared with the SMART-Seq v4 Ultra Low Input RNA kit. To follow T-cell clones before and after primary and booster YFV17D yellow fever vaccination, bulk TCR alpha and beta repertoires were sequenced over time. Bulk PBMC replicates and cell subsets were isolated from blood drawn at multiple timepoints before and after both primary and secondary immunization. Two healthy male donors made up the cohort, one aged 18 to 30 years and the other aged 30 to 40 years. Broad study findings and their caveats: Because only a couple of donors were included in the study, the extent to which the findings can be generalized is limited. The secondary T-cell response was found to be weaker but faster than the primary response, with a peak reached on day 5 rather than on day 15. A small fraction of clonotypes showed up in both the CD4 and CD8 compartments, probably as a result of convergent recombination. Most clones expanded after primary vaccination were re-detected after the booster (almost 98% of CD4 and about nine tenths of CD8), suggesting broad memory maintenance. Computational filtering was required because FACS-sorted repertoires could contain abundant contaminating clonotypes from the bulk population.

This clonotype was observed a few times. It lacks a known antigen. The record has no base qualities; no much larger clone is one base away. Synthesis of TCR cDNA relied on 5'RACE template switching, a step that introduced a universal primer site along with unique molecular identifiers. cDNA synthesis was primed from both the TCR alpha and TCR beta constant segments. Library amplification involved two PCR steps, and the second step added sample barcodes and sequencing adapters. Sequencing of libraries was performed on Illumina HiSeq 2500 (2x100 bp) or NovaSeq (2x150 bp). The paper's processing steps were these. Reads were demultiplexed and collapsed into UMI consensus sequences with MIGEC, and V(D)J alignment was performed with MiXCR. Vaccine-responding clonotypes were defined with edgeR using replicate PBMC samples, requiring FDR below 0.01 and a log2 fold change above 5 up to day 15. Each bulk clonotype received a CD4 or CD8 identity based on whether the sequenced CD4 or CD8 repertoire contained that clonotype at higher abundance. The public reads were reprocessed in TCRdb via fastp at Q25 and MiXCR, keeping in-frame beta chains. Entries that share a CDR3 protein sequence are merged under the most common genes and DNA. TCRdb assigned the V and J calls; the authors' analysis was not used. For this sample the table gives approximately 510,000 distinct CDR3 sequences, of which 21% were detected only once. Jointly, the top ten make up about a sixth of the sample.

The treatment or condition label, as the study defines it: live attenuated yellow fever vaccine strain. At every blood-draw timepoint, two biological replicates of bulk PBMCs were collected. A standard Ficoll-Paque protocol was used to isolate PBMCs from peripheral blood. TriZol was used to extract RNA from bulk PBMCs, CD4 and CD8 fractions, and dextramer-positive and dextramer-negative fractions. From a lookup of the germline V gene, CDR1 and CDR2 are ENHRY and SYGVKD. Including the terminal cysteine and phenylalanine, the CDR3 comprises 15 residues. Solely the CDR3 DNA is kept, with 45 bases framed from the first base. Germline trimming: 3 bases from V, 4 bases from J; junction bases outside gene matches: 6.

The sequences come from PBMCs, collected roughly 20 days after the first yellow fever vaccination. The rearranged segments are TRBV10-3 and TRBJ2-3, with 8 middle bases fitting TRBD1. This sequence originates from a man younger than 35 who received the YFV17D yellow fever vaccine. CDR3 reads: CAISDWTGRPDTQYF. Read as DNA, the sequence is TGTGCCATCAGTGACTGGACAGGGCGTCCAGATACGCAGTATTTT.